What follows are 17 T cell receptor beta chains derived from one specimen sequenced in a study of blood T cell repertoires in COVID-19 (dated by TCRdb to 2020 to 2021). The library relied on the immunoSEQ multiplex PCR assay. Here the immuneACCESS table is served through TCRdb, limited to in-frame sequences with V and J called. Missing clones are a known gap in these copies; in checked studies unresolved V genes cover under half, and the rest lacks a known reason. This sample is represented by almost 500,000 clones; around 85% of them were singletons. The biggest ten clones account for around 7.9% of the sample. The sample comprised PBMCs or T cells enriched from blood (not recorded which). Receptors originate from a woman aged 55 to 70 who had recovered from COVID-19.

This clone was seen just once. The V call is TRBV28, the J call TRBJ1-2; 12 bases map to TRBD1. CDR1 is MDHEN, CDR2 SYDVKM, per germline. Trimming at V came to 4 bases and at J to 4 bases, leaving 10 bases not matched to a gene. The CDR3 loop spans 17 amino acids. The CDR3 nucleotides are TGTGCCAGCAGTTCATCGGGACGGGACAGGGGGCTCTATGGCTACACCTTC. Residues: CASSSSGRDRGLYGYTF.

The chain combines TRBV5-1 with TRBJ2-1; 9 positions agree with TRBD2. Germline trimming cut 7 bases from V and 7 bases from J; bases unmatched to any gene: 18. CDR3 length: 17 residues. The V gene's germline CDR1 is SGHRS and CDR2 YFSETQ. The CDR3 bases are TGCGCCAGCGGTCTTATTTCGCTGGCGGGGGGGCCGAATGAGCAGTTCTTC. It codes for CASGLISLAGGPNEQFF. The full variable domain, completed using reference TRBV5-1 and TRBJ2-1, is KAGVTQTPRYLIKTRGQQVTLSCSPISGHRSVSWYQQTPGQGLQFLFEYFSETQRNKGNFPGRFSGRQFSNSRSEMNVSTLELGDSALYLCASGLISLAGGPNEQFFGPGTRLTVL.

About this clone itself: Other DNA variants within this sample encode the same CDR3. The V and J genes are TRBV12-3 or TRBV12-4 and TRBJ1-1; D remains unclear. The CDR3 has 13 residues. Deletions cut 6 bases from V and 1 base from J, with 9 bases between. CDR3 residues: CASSPRGNTEAFF. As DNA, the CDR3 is TGTGCCAGCAGCCCCCGGGGGAACACTGAAGCTTTCTTT.

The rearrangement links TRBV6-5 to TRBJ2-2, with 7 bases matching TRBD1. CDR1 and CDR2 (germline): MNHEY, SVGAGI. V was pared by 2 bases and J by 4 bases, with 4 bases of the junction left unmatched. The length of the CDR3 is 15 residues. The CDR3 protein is CASSYEGAGTGELFF. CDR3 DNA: TGTGCCAGCAGTTACGAGGGGGCCGGCACCGGGGAGCTGTTTTTT.

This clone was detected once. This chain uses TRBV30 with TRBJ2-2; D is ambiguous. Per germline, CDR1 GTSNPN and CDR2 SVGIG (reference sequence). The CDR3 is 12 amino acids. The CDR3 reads CAQSPGTGELFF. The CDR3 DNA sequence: TGTGCTCAAAGCCCCGGGACCGGGGAGCTGTTTTTT.

The CDR3 DNA is TGCAGCGTTGATGTGGGGCTAGCGGGCATCTACGAGCAGTACTTC. Residues: CSVDVGLAGIYEQYF. The V and J genes are TRBV29-1 and TRBJ2-7; 8 positions agree with TRBD2. Germline assignment: CDR1 SQVTM and CDR2 ANQGSEA. V gave up 3 bases and J gave up 3 bases; unmatched junction bases: 10. This CDR3 has 15 residues.

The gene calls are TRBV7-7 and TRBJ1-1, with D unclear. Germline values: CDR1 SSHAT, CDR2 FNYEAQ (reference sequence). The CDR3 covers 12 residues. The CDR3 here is CVPRQMNTEAFF. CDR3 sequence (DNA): TGTGTTCCCAGGCAGATGAACACTGAAGCTTTCTTT.

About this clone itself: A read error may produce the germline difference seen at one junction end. The CDR3 region is CASSPGTASGNTIYF. For the CDR3, the DNA is TGTGCTAGCAGCCCCGGGACAGCCTCTGGAAACACCATATATTTT. The chain carries TRBV7-7 and TRBJ1-3, with 7 bases identical to TRBD1. This CDR3 has 15 residues. CDR1 and CDR2 from the germline V gene are SSHAT and FNYEAQ (reference sequence).

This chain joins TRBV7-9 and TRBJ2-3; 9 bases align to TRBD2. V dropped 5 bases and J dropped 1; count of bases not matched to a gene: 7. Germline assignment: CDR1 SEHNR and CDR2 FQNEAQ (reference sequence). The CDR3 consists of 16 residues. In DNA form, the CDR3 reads TGTGCCAGCAGCCAAGGGACTAGCTCGGGCACAGATACGCAGTATTTT. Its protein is CASSQGTSSGTDTQYF.

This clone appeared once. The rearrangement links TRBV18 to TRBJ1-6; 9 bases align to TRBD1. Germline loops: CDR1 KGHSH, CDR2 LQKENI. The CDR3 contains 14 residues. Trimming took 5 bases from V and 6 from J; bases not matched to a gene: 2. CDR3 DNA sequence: TGTGCCAGCTCAGTACAGGGGGCTAATTCACCCCTCCACTTT. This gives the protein CASSVQGANSPLHF. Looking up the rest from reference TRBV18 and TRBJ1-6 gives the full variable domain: NAGVMQNPRHLVRRRGQEARLRCSPMKGHSHVYWYRQLPEEGLKFMVYLQKENIIDESGMPKERFSAEFPKEGPSILRIQQVVRGDSAAYFCASSVQGANSPLHFGNGTRLTVT.

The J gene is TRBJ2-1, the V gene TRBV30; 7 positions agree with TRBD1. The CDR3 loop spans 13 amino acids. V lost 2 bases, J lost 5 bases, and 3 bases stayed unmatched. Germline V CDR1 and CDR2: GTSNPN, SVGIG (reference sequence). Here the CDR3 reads CAWSRDRHNEQFF. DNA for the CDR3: TGTGCCTGGAGTAGGGACAGACACAATGAGCAGTTCTTC.

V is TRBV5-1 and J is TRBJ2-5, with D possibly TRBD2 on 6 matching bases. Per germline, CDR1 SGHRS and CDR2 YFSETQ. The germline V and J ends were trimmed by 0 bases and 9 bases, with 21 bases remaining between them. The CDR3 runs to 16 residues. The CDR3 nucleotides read TGCGCCAGCAGCTTGGGGATAGAAGTACGGGGAGGATCCCAGTACTTC. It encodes CASSLGIEVRGGSQYF. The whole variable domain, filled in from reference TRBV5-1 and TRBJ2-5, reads KAGVTQTPRYLIKTRGQQVTLSCSPISGHRSVSWYQQTPGQGLQFLFEYFSETQRNKGNFPGRFSGRQFSNSRSEMNVSTLELGDSALYLCASSLGIEVRGGSQYFGPGTRLLVL.

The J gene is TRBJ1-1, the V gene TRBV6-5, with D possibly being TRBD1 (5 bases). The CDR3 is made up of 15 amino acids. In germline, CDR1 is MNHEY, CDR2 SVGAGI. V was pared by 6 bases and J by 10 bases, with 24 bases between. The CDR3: CASSQEAGSRLGAFF. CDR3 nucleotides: TGTGCCAGCAGCCAAGAGGCAGGGTCCCGATTGGGAGCTTTCTTT.

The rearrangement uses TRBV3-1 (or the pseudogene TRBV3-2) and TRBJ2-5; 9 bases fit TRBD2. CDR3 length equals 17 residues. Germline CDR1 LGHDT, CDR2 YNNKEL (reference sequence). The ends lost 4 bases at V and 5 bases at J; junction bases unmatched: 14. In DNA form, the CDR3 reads TGTGCCAGCAGCCCTTACGGGCCAGCGGGGGGCAAGGAGACCCAGTACTTC. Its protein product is CASSPYGPAGGKETQYF.

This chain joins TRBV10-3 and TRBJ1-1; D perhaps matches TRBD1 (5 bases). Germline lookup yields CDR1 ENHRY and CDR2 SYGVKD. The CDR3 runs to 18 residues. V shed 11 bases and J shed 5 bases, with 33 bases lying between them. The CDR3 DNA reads TGTGCCTCCCGCGACAAGGGGCAGGGTCTCGGGAGTCGTACTGAAGCTTTCTTT. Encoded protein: CASRDKGQGLGSRTEAFF.

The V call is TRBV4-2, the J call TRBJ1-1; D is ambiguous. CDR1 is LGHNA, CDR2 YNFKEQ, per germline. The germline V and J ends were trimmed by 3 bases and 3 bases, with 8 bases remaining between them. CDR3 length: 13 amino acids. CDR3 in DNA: TGTGCCAGCAGCCAGCCACTTTACACTGAAGCTTTCTTT. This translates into CASSQPLYTEAFF.

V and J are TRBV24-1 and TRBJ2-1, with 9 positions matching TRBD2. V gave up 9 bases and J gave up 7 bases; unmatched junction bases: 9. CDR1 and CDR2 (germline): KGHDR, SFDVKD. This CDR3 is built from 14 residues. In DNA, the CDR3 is TGTGCCACCGAGGCGGGGGGGGTAGGGAATGAGCAGTTCTTC. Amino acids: CATEAGGVGNEQFF.